The 3 T cell receptor beta chains below come from one sample, sequenced in a study of high-grade serous ovarian cancer treatment subgroups. Tumor samples were obtained before definitive surgery or chemotherapy. Assay used: immunoSEQ multiplex PCR; TCRdb lists only in-frame clones, some missing. The sample shows around 8,100 clones, over 70% of them seen only once. Material for sequencing was tumor tissue. These receptors all stem from a human donor with high-grade serous ovarian cancer.

The rearrangement joins TRBV7-2 to TRBJ2-3, with D possibly TRBD1 on 5 matching bases. Germline V CDR1 and CDR2: SGHTA, FQGNSA. The CDR3 runs to 13 residues. The V end was cut by 3 bases, the J end by 6 bases, with 10 bases between. This CDR3 reads CASSLGPWDTQYF. The DNA for the CDR3 is TGTGCCAGCAGCTTGGGGCCATGGGATACGCAGTATTTT.

The chain employs TRBV18 and TRBJ2-1; D tentatively reads TRBD1 or TRBD2 (6 bases each). The CDR3 has 16 amino acids. V was cut by 6 bases and J by 6 bases, with 21 bases left in between. Germline-derived CDR1 and CDR2 are KGHSH and LQKENI. CDR3 loop: CASSAQGLTWGNEQFF. The CDR3 DNA follows: TGTGCCAGCTCGGCACAGGGACTTACTTGGGGCAATGAGCAGTTCTTC.

This sequence joins TRBV7-2 and TRBJ2-2; tentatively, D is TRBD1 or TRBD2 (6 bases each). V was pared by 8 bases and J by 1 base, with 17 bases between. This CDR3 comprises 16 residues. The germline V gene has CDR1 SGHTA and CDR2 FQGNSA. The CDR3 nucleotides read TGTGCCAGCCGAGACCGGGGGACACTGAACACCGGGGAGCTGTTTTTT. It translates to CASRDRGTLNTGELFF.